The 22 T cell receptor beta chains given below trace back to one sample, sequenced in a study of blood T cell repertoires in COVID-19. Repertoires were generated with immunoSEQ multiplex PCR, while TCRdb's copy carries only in-frame clones and drops some. The sample consists of about 190,000 clones, roughly 81% of them appearing once. Sequencing used peripheral blood. These receptors all stem from a woman aged 70-85 years with active or convalescent COVID-19.

The chain combines TRBV19 with TRBJ2-4, with D perhaps matching TRBD1 (5 bases). Germline V gene lookup returns CDR1 LNHDA and CDR2 SQIVND (reference sequence). V was pared by 2 bases and J by 2 bases, with 13 bases between. The CDR3 runs 16 residues. This CDR3 reads CASSITLGVSKNIQYF. DNA of the CDR3: TGTGCCAGTAGTATAACCTTAGGGGTTTCCAAAAACATTCAGTACTTC.

This chain connects TRBV15 to TRBJ1-5, with a weak D call TRBD1 (6 bases). Germline lookup yields CDR1 LNHNV and CDR2 YYDKDF (reference sequence). The ends were cut back, 2 bases at V and 6 bases at J, with 23 bases in the middle. The CDR3 covers 18 residues. In DNA, the CDR3 is TGTGCCACCAGCAGACTCACTACAAGGCAGGGGAGTATTCAGCCCCAGCATTTT. Residues: CATSRLTTRQGSIQPQHF.

The gene calls are TRBV29-1 and TRBJ2-4; D is possibly TRBD1 (6 bases). There are 12 residues in the CDR3. The germline CDR1 and CDR2 sequences are SQVTM and ANQGSEA. V was trimmed by 4 bases and J by 9 bases, leaving 13 bases between them. CDR3 nucleotides: TGCAGCGTTGGGGCGACAGGCCGCATTCAGTACTTC. Translated: CSVGATGRIQYF.

The chain carries TRBV28 and TRBJ2-7, with D perhaps matching TRBD2 (7 bases). CDR1 and CDR2 from the germline V gene are MDHEN and SYDVKM. CDR3 length: 16 amino acids. Trimming took off 6 bases at V and 3 bases at J, with 21 bases between the two ends. CDR3 in DNA: TGTGCCAGCAGCCCCGGGGGGACACGACCCATCTACGAGCAGTACTTC. Translated: CASSPGGTRPIYEQYF.

The chain recombines TRBV24-1 with TRBJ2-1; TRBD2 agrees at 13 bases. There are 16 residues in the CDR3. In germline, CDR1 is KGHDR, CDR2 SFDVKD. V shed 5 bases and J 5 bases; nucleotides not matched to a gene: 5. CDR3 region: CATSGWTSGSNNEQFF. CDR3 in DNA: TGTGCCACCAGTGGTTGGACTAGCGGGAGCAACAATGAGCAGTTCTTC.

The chain employs TRBV18 and TRBJ2-7; D perhaps matches TRBD1 (7 bases). The CDR3 runs to 15 residues. The ends were cut back, 1 base at V and 2 bases at J, with 12 bases in the middle. Germline CDR1 KGHSH, CDR2 LQKENI. The CDR3 loop is CASSPLGGGTYEQYF. In DNA form, the CDR3 reads TGTGCCAGCTCACCACTAGGAGGGGGCACCTACGAGCAGTACTTC.

This clone was seen once. V is TRBV7-9 and J is TRBJ2-1, with a tentative D call TRBD1 (6 bases). Trimming removed 5 bases at V and 9 bases at J, with 11 bases between. CDR1 SEHNR and CDR2 FQNEAQ come from the germline V gene (reference sequence). CDR3 length: 12 amino acids. The CDR3 spells CASSPGVGEQFF. The CDR3 nucleotides read TGTGCCAGCAGCCCAGGGGTCGGTGAGCAGTTCTTC.

The rearrangement uses TRBV6-6 and TRBJ2-1; the D gene is possibly TRBD1 (6 bases). CDR1 MNHNY and CDR2 SVGAGI come from the germline V gene (reference sequence). The V and J ends lost 6 bases and 6 bases respectively, with 12 bases between them. CDR3 length: 13 amino acids. The CDR3 DNA sequence: TGTGCCAGCAGCAATGGACAGCTCAATGAGCAGTTCTTC. This gives the protein CASSNGQLNEQFF.

The rearrangement links TRBV5-1 to TRBJ1-2; TRBD1 agrees at 9 bases. Unmatched junction bases numbered 9, after V lost 0 bases and J lost 6 bases. CDR1 is SGHRS and CDR2 is YFSETQ in the germline V gene. The CDR3 loop spans 16 amino acids. CDR3 nucleotide sequence: TGCGCCAGCAGCTTGGGACAGGGGGTTAGTCTAGATGGCTACACCTTC. Its protein is CASSLGQGVSLDGYTF.

CDR3 region: CASSWTGTYNEQFF. DNA of the CDR3: TGTGCCAGCAGTTGGACAGGGACGTACAATGAGCAGTTCTTC. The chain joins TRBV28 to TRBJ2-1; 8 nucleotides match TRBD1. V shed 4 bases and J 4 bases; nucleotides not matched to a gene: 3. This CDR3 is 14 amino acids long. Germline V CDR1 and CDR2: MDHEN, SYDVKM.

CDR3 amino acids: CASSQDWRSLLQPQHF. Written as DNA, the CDR3 is TGTGCCAGCAGCCAAGATTGGAGGAGTTTGTTGCAGCCCCAGCATTTT. The rearrangement joins TRBV4-2 to TRBJ1-5; D unresolved. Per the germline V gene, CDR1 is LGHNA and CDR2 is YNFKEQ. The CDR3 is made up of 16 amino acids. V lost 0 bases, J lost 7 bases, and 16 bases lay in between.

The rearrangement uses TRBV6-5 and TRBJ1-6; 9 positions match TRBD1. V lost 5 bases and J lost 7; bases outside the gene matches: 6. The length of the CDR3 is 15 residues. Per germline, CDR1 MNHEY and CDR2 SVGAGI. CDR3 nucleotides: TGTGCCAGCAGTCCGCCAGGACAGGGGAATTCACCCCTCCACTTT. Protein product: CASSPPGQGNSPLHF.

This chain connects TRBV10-3 to TRBJ2-1, with D perhaps matching TRBD2 (7 bases). Germline values: CDR1 ENHRY, CDR2 SYGVKD. Between the trimmed V and J ends, which lost 11 bases and 4 bases, there was a span of 15 bases. The CDR3 loop spans 13 amino acids. Here the CDR3 DNA reads TGTGCCTCCAGCGGGACACTATACAATGAGCAGTTCTTC. Protein product: CASSGTLYNEQFF.

V is TRBV19 and J is TRBJ2-7, with D possibly TRBD2 on 6 matching bases. Germline-derived CDR1 and CDR2 are LNHDA and SQIVND (reference sequence). The V end lost 5 bases, the J end lost 7 bases, and 15 bases lay between the germline ends. The CDR3 totals 13 residues. The CDR3 region is CASSPLGTGEQYF. CDR3 bases: TGTGCCAGTAGTCCATTAGGGACTGGGGAGCAGTACTTC.

This clone was recorded only once. The chain employs TRBV7-9 and TRBJ2-2; 12 positions agree with TRBD2. The V gene end was trimmed by 4 bases and the J gene end by 5 bases; junction bases not matched to a gene: 8. Per germline, CDR1 SEHNR and CDR2 FQNEAQ (reference sequence). CDR3 length: 17 amino acids. The CDR3, as DNA: TGTGCCAGCAGCTCCCGACTAGCGGGAGTTGGTACCGGGGAGCTGTTTTTT. Translated, it gives CASSSRLAGVGTGELFF. The complete variable domain, with remaining parts taken from reference TRBV7-9 and TRBJ2-2, reads DTGVSQNPRHKITKRGQNVTFRCDPISEHNRLYWYRQTLGQGPEFLTYFQNEAQLEKSRLLSDRFSAERPKGSFSTLEIQRTEQGDSAMYLCASSSRLAGVGTGELFFGEGSRLTVL.

In regard to this clone: This CDR3 is also generated by other DNA sequences in the sample. The rearrangement uses TRBV6-1 and TRBJ2-1, with 8 bases lining up with TRBD2. CDR1 MNHNS and CDR2 SASEGT come from the germline V gene. The junction had 1 base not matched to a gene; V was cut back by 3 bases and J by 0 bases. This CDR3 is 15 amino acids long. In DNA form, the CDR3 reads TGTGCCAGCAGTGAGCTAGCGGGCTCCTACAATGAGCAGTTCTTC. Translated, it gives CASSELAGSYNEQFF.

V is TRBV7-9 and J is TRBJ2-1, with 9 bases fitting TRBD1. J gave up 7 bases and V 4 bases, and 8 bases lay outside the gene matches. Germline loops: CDR1 SEHNR, CDR2 FQNEAQ (reference sequence). The CDR3 extends over 15 amino acids. For the CDR3, the DNA is TGTGCCAGCAGCTCGACAGGGGGAAAGGGAAATGAGCAGTTCTTC. It codes for CASSSTGGKGNEQFF.

Worth noting for this clone: A read error may account for a junction end that differs from germline. The chain carries TRBV7-3 and TRBJ2-3; tentatively, D is TRBD1 (6 bases). The CDR3 is made up of 15 amino acids. Germline V gene lookup returns CDR1 SGHTA and CDR2 FQGTGA. CDR3 amino acids: CASSLTGTNTDTQYF. CDR3 DNA sequence: TGTGCCAGCAGCCTAACCGGGACAAACACAGATACGCAGTATTTT.

This clone was observed a handful of times. The sample contains more than one DNA sequence encoding this CDR3. V and J are TRBV18 and TRBJ1-3; TRBD1 aligns across 7 bases. The J segment lost 2 bases and the V segment lost 3 bases, leaving 4 bases of the junction unmatched. This CDR3 spans 15 amino acids. Germline CDR1 and CDR2: KGHSH and LQKENI. CDR3: CASSPQTGAGNTIYF. In nucleotides, the CDR3 is TGTGCCAGCTCACCGCAAACAGGGGCTGGAAACACCATATATTTT.

The chain carries TRBV3-1 (or the pseudogene TRBV3-2) and TRBJ1-2, with 7 bases matching TRBD1. With 1 base clipped from V and 8 bases from J, the junction kept 7 bases outside the gene matches. The CDR3 runs to 14 residues. Germline CDR1 LGHDT, CDR2 YNNKEL (reference sequence). Written as DNA, the CDR3 is TGTGCCAGCAGCCAAGGACAGGGTTCTACGGGCTACACCTTC. It encodes CASSQGQGSTGYTF.

This chain uses TRBV19 with TRBJ2-7; TRBD1 agrees at 10 bases. Germline values: CDR1 LNHDA, CDR2 SQIVND (reference sequence). CDR3 length: 15 amino acids. V was clipped by 10 bases and J by 3 bases; unmatched bases: 12. The CDR3 DNA sequence: TGTGCCACCACTAGTCCGGGACAGGGGATCTACGAGCAGTACTTC. Translated, it gives CATTSPGQGIYEQYF.

As DNA, the CDR3 is TGTGCCAGCAGCGTAGGGATTCGGGACAGATTCTCTGGGGCCAACGTCCTGACTTTC. Translating it yields CASSVGIRDRFSGANVLTF. This rearrangement joins TRBV9 to TRBJ2-6; TRBD1 agrees at 7 bases. Germline trimming cut 0 bases from V and 0 bases from J; bases unmatched to any gene: 9. The CDR3 runs to 19 residues. Germline loops: CDR1 SGDLS, CDR2 YYNGEE.